The clone carrying this TCR beta chain was recorded at least ten times. The CDR3 loop spans 13 amino acids. V was clipped by 2 bases and J by 10 bases, with 12 bases between them. The germline CDR1 and CDR2 sequences are MDHEN and SYDVKM. TCRdb recomputed calls from the 5' RACE reads with MiXCR, one row per CDR3 protein. The repertoire consists of about 58,000 distinct CDR3 sequences, with about 5% occurring once and the leading ten covering about 28%. This entry belongs to a study of T cells after yellow fever vaccination. This chain connects TRBV28 to TRBJ2-1, with a possible D match to TRBD2 (6 bases). Sequenced here: PBMCs, either bulk or a sorted T-cell subset (CD4+, CD8+, memory, or dextramer-sorted; not recorded which), sampled on the day of the yellow fever booster vaccination. This clonotype originated in a young man who received the YFV17D yellow fever vaccine. DNA for the CDR3: TGTGCCAGCAGTTTAGGAGGGAAAAACGAGCAGTTCTTC. Its translation is CASSLGGKNEQFF.